The sequence of this T cell receptor (beta chain) was determined in a study of human T cells and chemical hapten exposure (dated by TCRdb to the early 2020s). Concerning the study at large: For sensitization, 2% DPC in acetone was applied to a 2 cm by 2 cm area of upper inner arm skin. Weekly therapeutic DPC doses were additionally applied to the scalp of patients throughout the approximately 24-week study period. Patch testing was performed on the upper back with Finn chambers containing 0.01% DPC, and the patch tests were scored after 6 days according to International Contact Dermatitis Research Group standards. Alopecia areata with under or over 50% scalp involvement, alopecia totalis and alopecia universalis were represented in the patient cohort, which was mostly female. Libraries were pooled for sequencing, and variation in per-sample TCR yields was attributed mainly to small differences in library volumes within the pool. This study followed changes in the peripheral blood TCR repertoire in vivo during primary and secondary sensitization of alopecia patients to the hapten diphenylcyclopropenone (DPC). Blood samples were taken from patients before sensitization (week 0) and at 2, 6 and about 24 weeks after DPC sensitization. Blood for TCR sequencing was provided by twenty-nine alopecia patients at one to four time points (pre-sensitization, 2, 6 and 24 weeks). For every blood RNA sample, sequencing covered both the TCR alpha and TCR beta chains. Broad study findings and their caveats: Because every patient had alopecia, a presumed autoimmune disease, the patients' immune response might differ from that of healthy individuals. DPC sensitization did not change the number of TCRs with a frequency above 1 in 1000, and there was no evidence of changes in global repertoire structure. Patch test score was positively correlated with the number of PT1 expanded TCRs, with significance at thresholds 8, 16 and 32 but not at 4. Repeated subsampling changed both the strength of the expansion versus patch-test correlation and the threshold at which the correlation became significant. Significantly more large CDR3 similarity clusters were formed by expanded TCRs than by pre-sensitization or healthy control sets, consistent with antigen-driven responses.

The protocol used for the library was RACE. The sequencer listed for this sample is NextSeq 500. During library preparation, unique molecular identifiers were attached to individual cDNA molecules so that TCRs could be counted quantitatively and reproducibly. Concerning the study's data processing: Samples had a median of about 96,000 TCRs, with a range from about 23,224 to 750,000. The Decombinator software suite was used to annotate V, J and CDR3 in the TCR reads. For the PS versus PT1 abundance plots, all samples were subsampled to the same number of TCRs (28,000). Expanded TCRs were defined as absent before sensitization and observed at least eight times at the 2-week time point. TCRdb applied fastp at Q25 and MiXCR to the public reads, then kept only in-frame beta chains. All rows with the same CDR3 protein become a single entry with the most common DNA and genes. The V and J calls here are based on TCRdb, not the publication. The sample includes tens of thousands of distinct CDR3 sequences, with about a tenth observed a single time. The leading ten clones occupy 25% to 30% of the sample.

The sample's time point label, decoded: pre-sensitization, week 0. Read against the paper, the sample's treatment or condition label means: therapeutic diphenylcyclopropenone sensitization with weekly scalp DPC. Total RNA was isolated from unfractionated whole blood collected in Tempus Blood RNA tubes. At every patch-test visit, the blood draw took place before the patch test was put on. Eligible patients were aged 18 to 70, diagnosed with alopecia, deemed suitable for DPC therapy, and excluded if pregnant. From the cysteine through the phenylalanine, the CDR3 covers 12 amino acids. The only DNA kept is the CDR3, 36 bases in frame from the first base. V loses 4 bases of germline sequence and J loses 4 bases, and the interval between the two ends is 9 bases. In this sample, this clonotype turned up a few times. What antigen it recognizes has not been identified. It has no much larger one-base neighbor in the sample; base qualities were not kept.

This receptor was taken from a middle-aged man with alopecia areata. Some clones in this sample may be carry-over from other donors' samples. The sample was whole blood, taken in connection with sensitization to the hapten diphenylcyclopropenone (DPC). The V and J genes are TRBV5-7 and TRBJ2-7, with the D gene not confidently named. TRBV5-7 has ORF status, its function being uncertain. The base sequence is TGTGCCAGCAGCCGAGAGCCGTACGAGCAGTACTTC. This sequence encodes CASSREPYEQYF.